Presented here are 16 T cell receptor beta chains from one specimen sequenced in a study of blood T cell repertoires in COVID-19. The data were produced by immunoSEQ multiplex PCR, yet TCRdb's version contains in-frame clones alone and is incomplete. Of approximately 160,000 clones detected, about 86% appear once; the ten largest clones hold roughly 19%. The material sequenced was peripheral blood. Receptor source: a woman of 80 years or more with acute or convalescent COVID-19.

The genes are TRBV14 and TRBJ2-5, with TRBD1 identical over 8 bases. CDR1 SGHDN and CDR2 FVKESK come from the germline V gene. This CDR3 comprises 14 residues. Germline trimming cut 4 bases from V and 5 bases from J; bases unmatched to any gene: 6. Here the CDR3 reads CASSPRTGRETQYF. CDR3 sequence (DNA): TGTGCCAGCAGCCCCCGGACAGGGAGGGAGACCCAGTACTTC.

The V and J genes are TRBV28 and TRBJ1-6; TRBD1 agrees at 10 bases. CDR1 and CDR2 from the germline V gene are MDHEN and SYDVKM. V lost 6 bases and J lost 5; bases outside the gene matches: 7. The CDR3 is made up of 16 amino acids. The CDR3 spells CASSRQGAEDNSPLHF. In DNA form, the CDR3 reads TGTGCCAGCAGCCGACAGGGGGCGGAGGATAATTCACCCCTCCACTTT.

The J gene is TRBJ1-4, the V gene TRBV27, with a weak D call TRBD1 (6 bases). Per germline, CDR1 MNHEY and CDR2 SMNVEV (reference sequence). The CDR3 is 16 amino acids. V was clipped by 6 bases and J by 1 base, with 15 bases between them. CDR3 coding DNA: TGTGCCAGCAGACCAACAGGGTTTGAAACTAATGAAAAACTGTTTTTT. The encoded protein is CASRPTGFETNEKLFF.

This chain connects TRBV7-9 to TRBJ1-4; D is perhaps TRBD1 (5 bases). The V and J ends lost 5 bases and 8 bases respectively, with 18 bases between them. The germline gives CDR1 SEHNR, CDR2 FQNEAQ (reference sequence). The CDR3 extends over 15 amino acids. The CDR3 DNA reads TGTGCCAGCAGCCTCGACGGTAGGCGGGGGGAAAAACTGTTTTTT. This translates into CASSLDGRRGEKLFF.

The chain couples TRBV6-1 to TRBJ2-3; 12 bases fit TRBD2. V gave up 2 bases and J gave up 2 bases; unmatched junction bases: 5. Germline lookup yields CDR1 MNHNS and CDR2 SASEGT. The length of the CDR3 is 17 residues. CDR3 bases: TGTGCCAGCAGTGAATGGTGGACTAGCGGGAACACAGATACGCAGTATTTT. It is translated as CASSEWWTSGNTDTQYF.

V usage is TRBV5-1 and J usage is TRBJ1-2; 7 bases align to TRBD1. The V and J ends lost 4 bases and 2 bases, in that order; junction bases with no gene match: 11. The length of the CDR3 is 16 residues. Germline CDR1 and CDR2: SGHRS and YFSETQ. For the CDR3, the DNA is TGCGCCAGCAGCCGGGACAGCGGGGGGGTGAACTATGGCTACACCTTC. This translates into CASSRDSGGVNYGYTF.

This rearrangement joins TRBV28 to TRBJ2-3, with D perhaps matching TRBD1 (6 bases). The CDR3 spans 14 residues. Trimming removed 3 bases at V and 4 bases at J, with 11 bases between. Per germline, CDR1 MDHEN and CDR2 SYDVKM. The CDR3 DNA follows: TGTGCCAGCAGTTTTACAGGGCATTCAGATACGCAGTATTTT. Residues: CASSFTGHSDTQYF.

The V gene is TRBV15, the J gene TRBJ2-5, with TRBD2 matching 7 bases. V gave up 7 bases and J gave up 5 bases; unmatched junction bases: 7. The CDR3 is 13 amino acids. Germline assignment: CDR1 LNHNV and CDR2 YYDKDF (reference sequence). The CDR3 reads CATNVGGFETQYF. CDR3 in DNA: TGTGCCACCAATGTCGGGGGGTTTGAGACCCAGTACTTC.

The chain joins TRBV5-1 to TRBJ2-1, with 12 bases aligning to TRBD2. Germline CDR1 is SGHRS and CDR2 is YFSETQ. The CDR3 covers 19 residues. Trimming removed 2 bases from V and 7 bases from J; junction bases left unmatched: 16. The CDR3: CASSLSSNLVTSGGNEQFF. The CDR3 DNA is TGCGCCAGCAGCTTATCATCGAATCTTGTGACTAGCGGGGGTAATGAGCAGTTCTTC.

This chain uses TRBV3-1 (or the pseudogene TRBV3-2) with TRBJ1-2; 9 bases are a match to TRBD1. Per the germline V gene, CDR1 is LGHDT and CDR2 is YNNKEL (reference sequence). Trimming cost V 4 bases and J 7 bases; bases outside gene matches: 10. The CDR3 loop spans 15 amino acids. DNA of the CDR3: TGTGCCAGCAGCCTAGGCTGGACAGGGGAGGGTGGCTACACCTTC. As protein: CASSLGWTGEGGYTF.

This clone was picked up one time. The chain links TRBV4-3 to TRBJ2-1; 8 bases match TRBD2. The CDR3 runs to 16 residues. The germline gives CDR1 LGHNA, CDR2 YSLEER. Unmatched junction bases numbered 3, after V lost 1 base and J lost 1 base. CDR3 DNA: TGCGCCAGCAGCCAAGCGAGCGGGGGATCCTACAATGAGCAGTTCTTC. The encoded protein is CASSQASGGSYNEQFF.

The rearrangement uses TRBV27 and TRBJ1-5; D ambiguous. CDR1 and CDR2 from the germline V gene are MNHEY and SMNVEV (reference sequence). V lost 3 bases, J lost 4 bases, and 10 bases lay in between. This CDR3 contains 14 residues. In nucleotides, the CDR3 is TGTGCCAGCAGTTTTTTTGGAGCAAATCAGCCCCAGCATTTT. The encoded protein is CASSFFGANQPQHF.

This clone was observed many times. Other DNA sequences in the sample encode the same CDR3. This chain uses TRBV7-9 with TRBJ1-5, with D possibly being TRBD1 (5 bases). The V and J ends lost 0 bases and 0 bases respectively, with 12 bases between them. The CDR3 sequence is 17 residues long. Germline CDR1 and CDR2: SEHNR and FQNEAQ (reference sequence). The CDR3 protein is CASSLAGDFYSNQPQHF. CDR3 sequence (DNA): TGTGCCAGCAGCTTAGCGGGGGACTTCTATAGCAATCAGCCCCAGCATTTT.

J is TRBJ2-7 and V is TRBV28; TRBD2 matches at 11 bases. Germline CDR1 MDHEN, CDR2 SYDVKM. The V and J ends lost 2 bases and 5 bases, in that order; junction bases with no gene match: 8. CDR3 length: 16 amino acids. Here the CDR3 reads CASSLPLAGGYHEQYF. Written as DNA, the CDR3 is TGTGCCAGCAGTTTACCTCTAGCGGGAGGATACCACGAGCAGTACTTC.

This sequence joins TRBV30 and TRBJ2-5; the D is unclear. This CDR3 spans 13 amino acids. Looked up from germline, CDR1 is GTSNPN and CDR2 is SVGIG (reference sequence). Trimming took 0 bases from V and 5 from J, leaving 10 bases between them. The CDR3 DNA sequence: TGTGCCTGGAGTGTGGGTATCGGGGAGACCCAGTACTTC. Translating it yields CAWSVGIGETQYF.

The chain carries TRBV4-1 and TRBJ1-5; TRBD1 matches 7 bases. After removal of 4 bases from V and 5 bases from J, the junction contained 8 bases not matched to a gene. The CDR3 is 15 residues long. The germline CDR1 and CDR2 sequences are MGHRA and YSYEKL. CDR3 nucleotide sequence: TGCGCCAGCAGCCGGATGGGACAGCGGGATCAGCCCCAGCATTTT. Its translation is CASSRMGQRDQPQHF.